This T cell receptor (beta chain) was identified during a study of T-cell memory formation after mild COVID-19. MiXCR, run by TCRdb on the 5' RACE reads, gives a single entry per CDR3 protein. The data show 25,000 to 35,000 distinct CDR3 sequences, around 21% seen once. Source material: PBMCs or a T cell subset sorted from them (not recorded which). The receptor's source is an adult who had mild COVID-19 (a few samples of this study predate the infection). Cell type and time point are not known.

CDR3 sequence (DNA): TGTGCCAGCAGTGAAGCTCGGAGGAAAACTAATGAAAAACTGTTTTTT. Its protein product is CASSEARRKTNEKLFF. The rearrangement uses TRBV6-5 and TRBJ1-4; D ambiguous. V was clipped by 5 bases and J by 1 base, with 14 bases between them. CDR3 size: 16 residues. The germline gives CDR1 MNHEY, CDR2 SVGAGI.